This T cell receptor (beta chain) was identified during a study of CD8 T cells in Susac syndrome. CDR3 length: 15 amino acids. The germline gives CDR1 SEHNR, CDR2 FQNEAQ (reference sequence). After removal of 5 bases from V and 9 bases from J, the junction contained 8 bases not matched to a gene. An amount of RNA that ranged from roughly 0.45 to 1 ug was reverse transcribed with random hexamers. TCRdb processed the immunoSEQ multiplex PCR reads anew with MiXCR; each CDR3 protein has one entry. This sample carries more than 100,000 distinct CDR3 sequences, 90% to 95% of them seen once, and the ten largest clones take more than 0.09%. Negative magnetic isolation gave CD8+ and CD4+ cells; FACS enriched CD8+ TEMRA.

The chain carries TRBV7-9 and TRBJ2-1, with 12 bases that match TRBD2. Sequenced material: CD4+ T cells from PBMCs. This receptor was taken from a human donor in good health. CDR3 protein: CASSPSGRASSEQFF. The CDR3 bases are TGTGCCAGCAGCCCTAGCGGGAGGGCCTCCAGTGAGCAGTTCTTC.